These 9 T cell receptor beta chains share one sample of origin, sequenced in a study of naive and memory T cell subsets. Two oligonucleotides, mixed equimolar, formed the beta constant-region primer covering TRBC1 and TRBC2. Four rounds of PCR amplified the ligated cDNA using nested alpha and beta constant-region primers plus SP2. TCRdb passed the UMI-ligation and nested PCR reads through MiXCR, listing each CDR3 protein once. This sample has some 110,000 distinct CDR3 sequences, with roughly 36% found just once. The sample taken for sequencing was central memory CD4+ T cells from blood. These receptors were obtained from a human donor in good health.

This chain links TRBV18 with TRBJ2-7; D remains ambiguous. Germline lookup yields CDR1 KGHSH and CDR2 LQKENI. The CDR3 is 13 amino acids. The V and J ends lost 2 bases and 0 bases respectively, with 5 bases between them. The CDR3 bases are TGTGCCAGCTCACCAAGCGCCTCCTACGAGCAGTACTTC. It specifies CASSPSASYEQYF.

J is TRBJ2-1 and V is TRBV20-1, with TRBD2 matching over 8 bases. V shed 7 bases and J 9 bases; nucleotides not matched to a gene: 11. In germline, CDR1 is DFQATT, CDR2 SNEGSKA (reference sequence). The CDR3 extends over 13 amino acids. Here the CDR3 reads CSERPTGRGEQFF. CDR3 in DNA: TGCAGTGAGCGGCCCACCGGGAGGGGTGAGCAGTTCTTC.

The chain recombines TRBV7-9 with TRBJ2-4; 11 bases map to TRBD2. V lost 3 bases, J lost 7 bases, and 8 bases stayed unmatched. In germline, CDR1 is SEHNR, CDR2 FQNEAQ (reference sequence). There are 16 residues in the CDR3. DNA of the CDR3: TGTGCCAGCAGCTTTACCATTAGCGGGAGGGCCAACATTCAGTACTTC. It specifies CASSFTISGRANIQYF.

This clonotype was recorded only once. The rearrangement uses TRBV2 and TRBJ2-5; 11 nucleotides line up with TRBD2. CDR1 is SNHLY, CDR2 FYNNEI, per germline. The CDR3 has 16 residues. J gave up 5 bases and V 1 base, and 6 bases lay outside the gene matches. The CDR3 loop reads CASSEVGSGRGETQYF. As DNA, the CDR3 is TGTGCCAGCAGTGAAGTTGGTAGCGGGAGGGGTGAGACCCAGTACTTC.

The CDR3 is CASSSEQGKSYEQYF. The CDR3 DNA follows: TGTGCCAGCAGCTCGGAACAGGGGAAATCCTACGAGCAGTACTTC. J is TRBJ2-7 and V is TRBV5-4, with 7 bases aligning to TRBD1. The CDR3 is made up of 15 amino acids. Germline V lookup: CDR1 SGHNT, CDR2 YYREEE (reference sequence). The V gene end was trimmed by 3 bases and the J gene end by 1 base; junction bases not matched to a gene: 7.

This clonotype was observed a handful of times. The chain combines TRBV6-5 with TRBJ2-1; perhaps TRBD2 as D (7 bases). This CDR3 is 15 amino acids long. Germline CDR1 is MNHEY and CDR2 is SVGAGI. Between the trimmed V and J ends, which lost 2 bases and 5 bases, there was a span of 13 bases. The CDR3 is CASSYRGRGNNEQFF. CDR3 nucleotides: TGTGCCAGCAGTTACCGGGGGAGGGGGAACAATGAGCAGTTCTTC.

The rearrangement joins TRBV30 to TRBJ1-3, with 9 bases lining up with TRBD1. The CDR3 is 16 amino acids. Trimming removed 2 bases from V and 0 bases from J; junction bases left unmatched: 5. Per germline, CDR1 GTSNPN and CDR2 SVGIG (reference sequence). The CDR3 sequence is CAWSTGGRGSGNTIYF. The CDR3, as DNA: TGTGCCTGGAGTACAGGGGGCCGCGGCTCTGGAAACACCATATATTTT.

This clonotype was detected only a few times. V gene TRBV5-1 combines with J gene TRBJ2-5; D unclear. From germline, CDR1 is SGHRS and CDR2 YFSETQ. Trimming pared 0 bases from V and 7 bases from J, leaving 16 bases between. The CDR3 loop spans 15 amino acids. The CDR3 sequence: CASSLDFSEFGTQYF. The CDR3, as DNA: TGCGCCAGCAGCTTGGATTTTTCAGAGTTCGGGACCCAGTACTTC.

This clonotype turned up a few times. V gene TRBV30 combines with J gene TRBJ1-2; D not resolved. Germline CDR1 reads GTSNPN; CDR2 reads SVGIG (reference sequence). V dropped 8 bases and J dropped 8 bases, with 12 bases sitting between them. CDR3 length: 10 residues. CDR3 bases: TGTGCCCAGAAAATGGGAGGCTACACCTTC. Its translation: CAQKMGGYTF.